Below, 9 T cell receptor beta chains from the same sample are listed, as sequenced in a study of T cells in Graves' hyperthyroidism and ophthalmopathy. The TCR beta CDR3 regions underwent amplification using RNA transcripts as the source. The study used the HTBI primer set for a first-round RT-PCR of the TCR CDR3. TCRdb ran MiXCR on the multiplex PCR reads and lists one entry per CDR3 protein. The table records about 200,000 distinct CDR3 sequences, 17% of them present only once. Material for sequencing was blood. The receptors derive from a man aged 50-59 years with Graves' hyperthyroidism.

Written as DNA, the CDR3 is TGTGCCAGCAGAAGCGACCCAGATACGCAGTATTTT. Its translation is CASRSDPDTQYF. The V and J genes are TRBV28 and TRBJ2-3; D gene unclear. The CDR3 extends over 12 amino acids. CDR1 is MDHEN and CDR2 is SYDVKM in the germline V gene. Trimming shortened V by 6 bases and J by 4 bases, and 8 bases separated the two germline ends.

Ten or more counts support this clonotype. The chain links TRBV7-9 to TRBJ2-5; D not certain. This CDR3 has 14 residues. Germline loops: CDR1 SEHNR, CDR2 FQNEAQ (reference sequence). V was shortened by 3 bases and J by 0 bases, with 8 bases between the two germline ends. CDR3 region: CASSFFSNQETQYF. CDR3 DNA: TGTGCCAGCAGCTTCTTCAGCAACCAAGAGACCCAGTACTTC.

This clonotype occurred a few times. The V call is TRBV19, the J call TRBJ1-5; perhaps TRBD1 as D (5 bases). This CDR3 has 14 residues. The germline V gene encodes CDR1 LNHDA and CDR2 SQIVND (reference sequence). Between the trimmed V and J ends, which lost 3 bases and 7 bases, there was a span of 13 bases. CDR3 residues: CASSMLGRGQPQHF. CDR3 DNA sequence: TGTGCCAGTAGTATGTTGGGGCGCGGGCAGCCCCAGCATTTT. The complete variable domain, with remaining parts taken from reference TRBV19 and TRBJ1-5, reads DGGITQSPKYLFRKEGQNVTLSCEQNLNHDAMYWYRQDPGQGLRLIYYSQIVNDFQKGDIAEGYSVSREKKESFPLTVTSAQKNPTAFYLCASSMLGRGQPQHFGDGTRLSIL.

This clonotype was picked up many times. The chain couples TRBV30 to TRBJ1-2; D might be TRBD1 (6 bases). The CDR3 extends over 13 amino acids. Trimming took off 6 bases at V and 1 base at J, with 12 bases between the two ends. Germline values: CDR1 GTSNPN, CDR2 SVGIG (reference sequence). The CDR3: CACIVDSNYGYTF. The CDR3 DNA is TGTGCCTGTATAGTGGACAGTAACTATGGCTACACCTTC. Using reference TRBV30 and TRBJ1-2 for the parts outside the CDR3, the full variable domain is SQTIHQWPATLVQPVGSPLSLECTVEGTSNPNLYWYRQAAGRGLQLLFYSVGIGQISSEVPQNLSASRPQDRQFILSSKKLLLSDSGFYLCACIVDSNYGYTFGSGTRLTVV.

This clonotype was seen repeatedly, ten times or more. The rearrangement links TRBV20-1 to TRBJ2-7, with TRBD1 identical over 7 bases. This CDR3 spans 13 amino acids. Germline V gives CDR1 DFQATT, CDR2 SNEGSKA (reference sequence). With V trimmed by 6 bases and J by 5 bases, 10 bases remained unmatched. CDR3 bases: TGCAGTGCCTCGAAAAGTGACAGGGACGAGCAGTACTTC. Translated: CSASKSDRDEQYF.

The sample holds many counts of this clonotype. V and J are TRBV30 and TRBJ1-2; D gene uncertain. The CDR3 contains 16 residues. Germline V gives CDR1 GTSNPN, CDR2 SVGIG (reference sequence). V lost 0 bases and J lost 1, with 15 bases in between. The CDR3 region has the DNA TGTGCCTGGAGTGTAGGGCGTTCGAGAGTTAACTATGGCTACACCTTC. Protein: CAWSVGRSRVNYGYTF.

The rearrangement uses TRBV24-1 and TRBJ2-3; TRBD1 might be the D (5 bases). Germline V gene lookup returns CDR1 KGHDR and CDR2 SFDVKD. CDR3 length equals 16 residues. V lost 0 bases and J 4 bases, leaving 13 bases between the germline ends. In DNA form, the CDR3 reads TGTGCCACCAGTGATTTGTCGGAATGGGGCCCAGATACGCAGTATTTT. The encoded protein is CATSDLSEWGPDTQYF.

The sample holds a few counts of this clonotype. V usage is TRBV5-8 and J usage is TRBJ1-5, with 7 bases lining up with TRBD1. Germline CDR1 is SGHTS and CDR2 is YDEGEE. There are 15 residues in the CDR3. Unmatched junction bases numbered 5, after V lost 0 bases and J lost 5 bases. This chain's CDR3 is CASSLAGQEDQPQHF. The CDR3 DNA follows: TGTGCCAGCAGCTTGGCCGGACAGGAAGATCAGCCCCAGCATTTT.

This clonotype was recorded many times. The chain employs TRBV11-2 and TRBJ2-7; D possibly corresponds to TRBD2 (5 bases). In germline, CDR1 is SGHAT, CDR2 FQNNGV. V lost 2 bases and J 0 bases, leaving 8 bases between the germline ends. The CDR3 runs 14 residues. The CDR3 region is CASSLRRSSYEQYF. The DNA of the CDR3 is TGTGCCAGCAGCTTAAGGAGGAGCTCCTACGAGCAGTACTTC.